This T cell receptor (beta chain) was sequenced for a study of blood T cells in healthy people across ages. Then a second PCR, running roughly 7 to 11 cycles, was carried out with a sample-barcoded 5' primer and a J-beta primer mix. Using its own MiXCR run on the 5' RACE reads, TCRdb lists one record per CDR3 protein. The data show 1.8 million or so distinct CDR3 sequences, with about two fifths seen just once and around 23% held by the top ten. The CDR3 is made up of 14 amino acids. V lost 2 bases and J lost 6, with 14 bases in between. CDR1 is DFQATT, CDR2 SNEGSKA, per germline (reference sequence).

The sample consisted of blood. This clonotype was obtained from a human donor in good health. The rearrangement links TRBV20-1 to TRBJ1-5; the D is unclear. CDR3 in DNA: TGCAGTGCTAGATTTGGTGCGTGGGGTCAGCCCCAGCATTTT. Encoded protein: CSARFGAWGQPQHF.